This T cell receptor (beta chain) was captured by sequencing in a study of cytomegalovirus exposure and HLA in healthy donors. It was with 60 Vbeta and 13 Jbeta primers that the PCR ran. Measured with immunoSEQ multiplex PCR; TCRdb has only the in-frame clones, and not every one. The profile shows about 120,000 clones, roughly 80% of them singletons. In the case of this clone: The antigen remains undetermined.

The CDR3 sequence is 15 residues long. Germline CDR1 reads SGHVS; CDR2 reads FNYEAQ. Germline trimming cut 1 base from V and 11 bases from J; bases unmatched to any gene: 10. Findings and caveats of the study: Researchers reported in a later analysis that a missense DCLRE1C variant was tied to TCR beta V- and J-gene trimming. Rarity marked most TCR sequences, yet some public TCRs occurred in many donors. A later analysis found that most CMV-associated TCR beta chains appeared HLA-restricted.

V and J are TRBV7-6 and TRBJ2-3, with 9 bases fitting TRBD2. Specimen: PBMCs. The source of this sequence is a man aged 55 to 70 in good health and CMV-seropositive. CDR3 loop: CASSLGREGNQRQYF. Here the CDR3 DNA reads TGTGCCAGCAGCTTAGGGCGGGAGGGGAATCAGAGGCAGTATTTT.